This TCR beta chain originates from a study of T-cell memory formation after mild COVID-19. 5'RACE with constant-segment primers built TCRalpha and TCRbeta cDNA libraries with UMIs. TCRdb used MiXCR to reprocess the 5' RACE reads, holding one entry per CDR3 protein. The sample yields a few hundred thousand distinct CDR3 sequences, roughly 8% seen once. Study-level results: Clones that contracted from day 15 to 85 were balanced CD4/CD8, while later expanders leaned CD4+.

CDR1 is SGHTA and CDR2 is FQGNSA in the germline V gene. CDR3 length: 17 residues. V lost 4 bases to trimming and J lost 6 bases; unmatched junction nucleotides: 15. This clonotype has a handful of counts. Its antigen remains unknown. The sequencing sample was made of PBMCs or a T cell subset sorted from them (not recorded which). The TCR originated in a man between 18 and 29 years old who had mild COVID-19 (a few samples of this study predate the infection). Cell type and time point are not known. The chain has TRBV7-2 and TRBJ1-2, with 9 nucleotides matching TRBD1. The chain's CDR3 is CASSSQIGETGGHGYTF. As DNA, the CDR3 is TGTGCCAGCAGCTCGCAGATTGGAGAGACAGGGGGGCATGGCTACACCTTC. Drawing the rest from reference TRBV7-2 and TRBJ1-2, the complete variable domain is GAGVSQSPSNKVTEKGKDVELRCDPISGHTALYWYRQSLGQGLEFLIYFQGNSAPDKSGLPSDRFSAERTGGSVSTLTIQRTQQEDSAVYLCASSSQIGETGGHGYTFGSGTRLTVV.